The 3 T cell receptor beta chains given below trace back to one sample, sequenced in a study of radiation and T cells in renal cell carcinoma. Treatment: 15 Gy SBRT to primary tumor, nephrectomy 4 weeks later. Method: immunoSEQ multiplex PCR; TCRdb's copy keeps in-frame clones and lacks some. Found here are 15,000 to 20,000 clones, about 50% of them singletons; the top ten hold about an eighth. The source material was tumor tissue, sampled from a patient whose treatment included radiotherapy and nephrectomy. Receptor source: a man between 45 and 60 years old with renal cell carcinoma.

This clone rates as medium-sized. The V and J genes are TRBV2 and TRBJ1-1; TRBD1 aligns across 7 bases. CDR3 length: 14 residues. Germline loops: CDR1 SNHLY, CDR2 FYNNEI. The V segment lost 5 bases and the J segment 0 bases; nucleotides outside the gene matches: 3. Here the CDR3 reads CASSQQGMNTEAFF. As DNA, the CDR3 is TGTGCCAGCAGTCAACAGGGGATGAACACTGAAGCTTTCTTT.

V is TRBV6-5 and J is TRBJ1-3, with unresolved D. The CDR3 has 14 amino acids. The V end was cut by 8 bases, the J end by 0 bases, with 11 bases between. Germline assignment: CDR1 MNHEY and CDR2 SVGAGI. The CDR3 coding sequence is TGTGCCAGCGGGTTAATAGGCTCTGGAAACACCATATATTTT. This translates into CASGLIGSGNTIYF.

V usage is TRBV21-1 and J usage is TRBJ2-5; the table's D call, TRBD1, has no DNA check behind it. TRBV21-1 is given as a pseudogene. This CDR3 has 14 amino acids. CDR3 sequence (DNA): TGTGCCAGCAGCAAATTGACAGGGCAAGAGACCCAGTACTTC. It codes for CASSKLTGQETQYF.